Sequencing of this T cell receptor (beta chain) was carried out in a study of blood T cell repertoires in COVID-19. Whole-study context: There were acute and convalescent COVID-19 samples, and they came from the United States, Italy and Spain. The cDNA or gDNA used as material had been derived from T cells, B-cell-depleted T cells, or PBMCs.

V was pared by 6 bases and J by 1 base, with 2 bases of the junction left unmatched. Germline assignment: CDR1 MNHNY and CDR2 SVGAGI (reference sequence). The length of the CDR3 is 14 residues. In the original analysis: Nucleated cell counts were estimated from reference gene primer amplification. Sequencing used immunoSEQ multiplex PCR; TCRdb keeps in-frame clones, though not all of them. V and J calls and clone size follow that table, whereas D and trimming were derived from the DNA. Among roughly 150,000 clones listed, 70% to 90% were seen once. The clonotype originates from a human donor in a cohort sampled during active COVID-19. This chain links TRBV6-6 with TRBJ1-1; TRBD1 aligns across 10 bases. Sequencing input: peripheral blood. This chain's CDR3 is CASRTGGQNTEAFF. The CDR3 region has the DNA TGTGCCAGCAGGACAGGGGGCCAGAACACTGAAGCTTTCTTT.